Below, one T cell receptor beta chain is given with its context. Its matching antigen is unknown. Sequence data for DNA of cultured CD4+ T cells were generated by the Oncomine TCR Beta short-read assay. TCRdb fed the PCR reads into MiXCR, producing one record per CDR3 protein. The repertoire has more than 15,000 distinct CDR3 sequences, 44% of them found once; the top ten carry around 3.4%. This entry comes from a study of vaccination and CD4 T cells after COVID-19. Study-wide background: Median time from COVID diagnosis to post-COVID sampling was about 14 weeks (35 to 161).

V gave up 3 bases and J gave up 5 bases; unmatched junction bases: 17. Germline values: CDR1 LGHNA, CDR2 YNFKEQ. The CDR3 is 19 amino acids. Regarding treatment: roughly 10-day PBMC culture with coronavirus spike peptide pools or control peptides (ViraFEST assay). Positive tests by PCR, dated March to December 2020, predated US Alpha, Beta and Delta variants. The chain is built from TRBV4-2 and TRBJ2-3, with 10 bases that match TRBD1. The clonotype originates from a human donor who had recovered from COVID-19. The sequencing input was CD4+ T cells from blood, cultured in vitro. Here the CDR3 reads CASSQEARGGTGARDTQYF. The CDR3 coding sequence is TGTGCCAGCAGCCAGGAGGCTCGAGGCGGGACAGGGGCTCGAGATACGCAGTATTTT.